These T cell receptor beta chains were read from a single sample in a study of spatial heterogeneity in lung cancer. One entry per CDR3 protein results from TCRdb running MiXCR on the 5' RACE reads. Of about 85,000 distinct CDR3 sequences listed, approximately 20% are singletons. This specimen was PBMCs, taken at surgery. The receptors originated from a male donor with early-stage non-small cell lung cancer. Each CDR3 is given with its conserved first and last residue. Fields, in order: V gene, clone size, CDR3 length, D gene, J gene, CDR3 protein, CDR3 DNA. The D gene is left open where the match is weak. Expanded clones get a size class; other rows say once, few or many, or leave the size out.

>TRBV28|-|12|-|TRBJ2-5
CASSFPWETQYF
TGTGCCAGCAGTTTTCCCTGGGAGACCCAGTACTTC
>TRBV7-9|-|14|-|TRBJ2-5
CASSLGIGAETQYF
TGTGCCAGCAGCTTAGGTATAGGGGCAGAGACCCAGTACTTC
>TRBV29-1|-|13|TRBD1|TRBJ2-1
CSGGRDSYNEQFF
TGCAGCGGCGGCCGGGACAGCTACAATGAGCAGTTCTTC
>TRBV29-1|-|12|-|TRBJ2-3
CSGRAGGDTQYF
TGCAGCGGGCGAGCCGGCGGAGATACGCAGTATTTT
>TRBV20-1|few|14|TRBD2|TRBJ2-7
CSASTSGGSYEQYF
TGCAGTGCTAGTACTAGCGGGGGCTCCTACGAGCAGTACTTC
>TRBV5-1|-|13|-|TRBJ2-1
CASSGTSYNEQFF
TGCGCCAGCAGTGGGACAAGCTACAATGAGCAGTTCTTC
>TRBV6-2/TRBV6-3|many|13|TRBD2|TRBJ2-1
CASRASGPPEQFF
TGTGCCAGCAGGGCTAGCGGCCCCCCCGAGCAGTTCTTC
>TRBV27|few|12|TRBD1|TRBJ2-1
CASKQGAHEQFF
TGTGCCAGCAAACAGGGGGCCCATGAGCAGTTCTTC
>TRBV10-3|few|13|TRBD1|TRBJ2-7
CAITRTGGNEQYF
TGTGCCATCACCAGGACAGGGGGGAACGAGCAGTACTTC
>TRBV20-1|-|16|-|TRBJ2-1
CSARDLKEGNYNEQFF
TGCAGTGCTAGAGACCTGAAGGAGGGGAACTACAATGAGCAGTTCTTC
>TRBV18|-|12|-|TRBJ2-5
CASSPQTRTQYF
TGTGCCAGCTCACCACAGACTAGGACCCAGTACTTC
>TRBV7-3|-|13|-|TRBJ2-5
CASSRAVQETQYF
TGTGCCAGCAGCCGAGCGGTCCAAGAGACCCAGTACTTC
>TRBV20-1|-|16|TRBD2|TRBJ2-2
CSARDPRGEITGELFF
TGCAGTGCTAGAGATCCCCGGGGGGAAATCACCGGGGAGCTGTTTTTT
>TRBV7-2|few|18|-|TRBJ1-2
CASSLKGGLVPANYGYTF
TGTGCCAGCAGCTTAAAAGGGGGGCTCGTCCCAGCTAACTATGGCTACACCTTC
>TRBV5-6|few|15|TRBD1|TRBJ1-5
CASSFYRGSSQPQHF
TGTGCCAGCAGCTTTTACAGGGGAAGTTCTCAGCCCCAGCATTTT
>TRBV5-1|few|15|-|TRBJ2-7
CASSLDVSGLGEQYF
TGCGCCAGCAGCTTGGACGTATCAGGGTTAGGCGAGCAGTACTTC
>TRBV7-9|-|13|-|TRBJ2-6
CASSPDAHNVLTF
TGTGCCAGCAGCCCGGACGCGCATAACGTCCTGACTTTC
>TRBV15|many|13|TRBD1|TRBJ1-1
CATSRDWTGEAFF
TGTGCCACCAGCAGAGATTGGACAGGTGAAGCTTTCTTT
>TRBV12-3/TRBV12-4|-|17|-|TRBJ2-2
CASSLVRLAGYTGELFF
TGTGCCAGCAGTTTGGTTAGGTTGGCGGGGTACACCGGGGAGCTGTTTTTT
>TRBV5-4|-|16|TRBD1|TRBJ2-1
CASSPGQGRSYNEQFF
TGTGCCAGCAGCCCTGGACAGGGGCGCTCCTACAATGAGCAGTTCTTC
>TRBV15|-|16|TRBD1|TRBJ1-4
CATSRVRDRVDEKLFF
TGTGCCACCAGCAGAGTCCGGGACAGGGTGGACGAAAAACTGTTTTTT
>TRBV5-1|-|14|-|TRBJ2-2
CASTPHVNTGELFF
TGCGCCAGCACCCCGCATGTGAACACCGGGGAGCTGTTTTTT
>TRBV29-1|many|13|-|TRBJ1-2
CSAGHLNNYGYTF
TGCAGCGCGGGACACCTAAATAACTATGGCTACACCTTC
>TRBV27|many|15|-|TRBJ1-5
CASSFYRDDNQPQHF
TGTGCCAGCAGTTTCTACAGGGATGACAATCAGCCCCAGCATTTT
>TRBV6-4|-|14|-|TRBJ2-3
CASSDSELADTQYF
TGTGCCAGCAGTGACTCTGAGCTAGCGGATACGCAGTATTTT
>TRBV28|few|14|TRBD1|TRBJ1-5
CASSPRGLRQPQHF
TGTGCCAGCAGTCCCAGGGGGTTACGGCAGCCCCAGCATTTT
>TRBV27|-|13|TRBD1|TRBJ2-1
CASSRQGAGEQFF
TGTGCCAGCAGTCGACAGGGGGCGGGTGAGCAGTTCTTC
>TRBV7-8|-|17|-|TRBJ1-5
CASTPGWWGPGNQPQHF
TGTGCCAGCACCCCCGGGTGGTGGGGGCCTGGCAATCAGCCCCAGCATTTT
>TRBV10-3|few|14|TRBD2|TRBJ2-7
CAISDAGGAYEQYF
TGTGCCATCAGTGACGCGGGAGGGGCCTACGAGCAGTACTTC
>TRBV7-2|few|14|-|TRBJ2-3
CASSLDREADTQYF
TGTGCCAGCAGCTTAGACAGGGAAGCAGATACGCAGTATTTT